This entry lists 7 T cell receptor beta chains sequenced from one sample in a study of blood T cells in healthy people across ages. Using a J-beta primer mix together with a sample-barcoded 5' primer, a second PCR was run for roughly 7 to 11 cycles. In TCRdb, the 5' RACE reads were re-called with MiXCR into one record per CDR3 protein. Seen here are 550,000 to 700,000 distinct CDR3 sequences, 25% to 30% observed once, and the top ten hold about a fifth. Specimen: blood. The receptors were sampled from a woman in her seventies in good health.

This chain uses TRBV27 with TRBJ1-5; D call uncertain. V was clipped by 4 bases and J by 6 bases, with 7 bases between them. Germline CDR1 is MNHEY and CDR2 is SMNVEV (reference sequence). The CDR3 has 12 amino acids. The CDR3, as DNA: TGTGCCAGCAGTTACCCGGGTCAGCCCCAGCATTTT. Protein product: CASSYPGQPQHF.

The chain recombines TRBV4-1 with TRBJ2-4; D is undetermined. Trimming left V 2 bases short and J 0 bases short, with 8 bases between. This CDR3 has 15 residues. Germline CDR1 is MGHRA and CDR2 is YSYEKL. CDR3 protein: CASSQNSLAKNIQYF. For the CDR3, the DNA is TGCGCCAGCAGCCAAAACAGCTTAGCCAAAAACATTCAGTACTTC.

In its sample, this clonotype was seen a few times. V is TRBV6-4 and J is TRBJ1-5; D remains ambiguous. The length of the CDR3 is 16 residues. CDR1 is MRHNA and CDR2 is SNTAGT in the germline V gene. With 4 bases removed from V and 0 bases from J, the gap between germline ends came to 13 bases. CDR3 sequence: CASSVAPKDSNQPQHF. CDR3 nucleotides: TGTGCCAGCAGTGTGGCACCTAAGGATAGCAATCAGCCCCAGCATTTT.

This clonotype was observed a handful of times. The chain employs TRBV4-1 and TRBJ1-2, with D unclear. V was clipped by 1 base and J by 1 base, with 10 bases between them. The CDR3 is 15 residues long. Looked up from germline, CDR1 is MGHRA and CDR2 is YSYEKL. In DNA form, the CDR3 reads TGCGCCAGCAGCCAAGGCCGAAACCTTAACTATGGCTACACCTTC. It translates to CASSQGRNLNYGYTF.

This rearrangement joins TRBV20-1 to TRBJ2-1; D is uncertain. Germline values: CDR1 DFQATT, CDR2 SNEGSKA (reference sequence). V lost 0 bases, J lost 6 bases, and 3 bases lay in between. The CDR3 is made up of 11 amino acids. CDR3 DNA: TGCAGTGCTAGAGATCTCAATGAGCAGTTCTTC. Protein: CSARDLNEQFF.

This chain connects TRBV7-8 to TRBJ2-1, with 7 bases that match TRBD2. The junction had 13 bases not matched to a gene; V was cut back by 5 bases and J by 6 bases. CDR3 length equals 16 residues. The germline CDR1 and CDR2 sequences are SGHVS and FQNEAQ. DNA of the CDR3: TGTGCCAGCAGCCCTTCGGGGACTAATTTATTCAATGAGCAGTTCTTC. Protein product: CASSPSGTNLFNEQFF.

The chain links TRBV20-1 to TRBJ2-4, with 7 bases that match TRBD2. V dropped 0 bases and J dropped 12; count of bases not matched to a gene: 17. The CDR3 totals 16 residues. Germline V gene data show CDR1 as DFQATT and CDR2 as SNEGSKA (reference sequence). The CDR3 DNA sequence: TGCAGTGCTAGAGACCCCGCTAGCGGCCCAAGTGGCGCTCAGTACTTC. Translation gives CSARDPASGPSGAQYF.